The next 14 T cell receptor beta chains were all read from a single sample in a study of response to subunit inactivated influenza vaccine. Via MiXCR, TCRdb re-called the RT-PCR reads, giving one row per CDR3 protein. Of about 800,000 distinct CDR3 sequences detected, 21% appear once; the ten largest clones hold approximately 10%. This sample comprised PBMCs from blood, obtained more than 4 days after vaccination. The receptors shown here come from a man over 45 who received an inactivated influenza vaccine.

This clonotype has a handful of counts. The chain combines TRBV6-2 or TRBV6-3 with TRBJ2-7, with 11 bases identical to TRBD2. V trimming: 2 bases; J trimming: 0 bases; junction bases outside the gene matches: 3. CDR1 is MNHEY, CDR2 SVGEGT, per germline. The CDR3 is 16 amino acids. CDR3 DNA: TGTGCCAGCAGTTACCGACTAGCGGGGAGCTCCTACGAGCAGTACTTC. Translation: CASSYRLAGSSYEQYF.

This clonotype has a handful of counts. The rearrangement joins TRBV10-3 to TRBJ2-2; D gene unclear. Germline-derived CDR1 and CDR2 are ENHRY and SYGVKD. The V and J ends lost 10 bases and 3 bases respectively, with 15 bases between them. This CDR3 is built from 14 residues. The DNA of the CDR3 is TGTGCCACCACGGGTATCAGTGACACCGGGGAGCTGTTTTTT. Translation: CATTGISDTGELFF.

This clonotype was found a few times. The genes are TRBV7-9 and TRBJ2-1; D call uncertain. The CDR3 extends over 11 amino acids. The germline CDR1 and CDR2 sequences are SEHNR and FQNEAQ (reference sequence). The germline V and J ends were trimmed by 5 bases and 11 bases, with 10 bases remaining between them. The CDR3, as DNA: TGTGCCAGCAGCCACCCCCCCCAGCAGTTCTTC. Encoded protein: CASSHPPQQFF.

The table lists this clonotype with a few counts. V is TRBV20-1 and J is TRBJ1-1; no clear D. There are 13 residues in the CDR3. Trimming cost V 3 bases and J 1 base, with 9 bases left between them. In germline, CDR1 is DFQATT, CDR2 SNEGSKA (reference sequence). CDR3 sequence: CSASPQTNTEAFF. Here the CDR3 DNA reads TGCAGTGCTAGTCCCCAGACGAACACTGAAGCTTTCTTT.

This rearrangement joins TRBV29-1 to TRBJ2-5; TRBD2 is a possible D gene (5 bases). Deletions cut 0 bases from V and 2 bases from J, with 13 bases between. This CDR3 comprises 15 residues. Germline CDR1 SQVTM, CDR2 ANQGSEA. As DNA, the CDR3 is TGCAGCGTTGAAGATTCGACGGGGATGCAAGAGACCCAGTACTTC. It is translated as CSVEDSTGMQETQYF.

The chain couples TRBV12-3 or TRBV12-4 to TRBJ2-7; D might be TRBD1 (7 bases). CDR3 size: 15 residues. Trimming removed 6 bases from V and 5 bases from J, with 20 bases in between. This CDR3 reads CASSFWGRGADEQYF. The CDR3 DNA follows: TGTGCCAGCAGCTTCTGGGGCAGGGGGGCGGACGAGCAGTACTTC.

This clonotype was seen more than once but under ten times. Here the CDR3 reads CSVVGRGAGYTF. The CDR3 DNA reads TGCAGCGTTGTGGGCAGGGGCGCGGGCTACACCTTC. The V gene is TRBV29-1, the J gene TRBJ1-2, with D perhaps matching TRBD1 (6 bases). CDR1 SQVTM and CDR2 ANQGSEA come from the germline V gene. The CDR3 length is 12 residues. Deletions cut 4 bases from V and 8 bases from J, with 14 bases between.

This sequence joins TRBV2 and TRBJ2-1, with a weak D call TRBD1 (5 bases). With 5 bases removed from V and 9 bases from J, the gap between germline ends came to 14 bases. Per the germline V gene, CDR1 is SNHLY and CDR2 is FYNNEI. This CDR3 has 13 amino acids. The CDR3 bases are TGTGCCAGCAGTCTCCAGACAGCGTTTGAGCAGTTCTTC. Its translation: CASSLQTAFEQFF.

CDR3 sequence reads: CSARDPKSYEQYF. The DNA of the CDR3 is TGCAGTGCTAGAGATCCAAAGTCCTACGAGCAGTACTTC. J is TRBJ2-7 and V is TRBV20-1; D gene uncertain. The CDR3 is made up of 13 amino acids. V lost 0 bases, J lost 1 base, and 7 bases lay in between. The germline gives CDR1 DFQATT, CDR2 SNEGSKA (reference sequence).

The CDR3 sequence is CASSQTRDYGYTF. Here the CDR3 DNA reads TGTGCCAGCAGCCAAACGAGGGACTATGGCTACACCTTC. The gene calls are TRBV7-2 and TRBJ1-2; D is unclear. CDR1 and CDR2 from the germline V gene are SGHTA and FQGNSA. The CDR3 extends over 13 amino acids. Deletions cut 5 bases from V and 3 bases from J, with 10 bases between.

This rearrangement joins TRBV3-1 to TRBJ2-5, with 7 bases fitting TRBD2. Germline loops: CDR1 LGHDT, CDR2 YNNKEL (reference sequence). The CDR3 sequence is 17 residues long. Germline trimming cut 1 base from V and 1 base from J; bases unmatched to any gene: 9. CDR3 nucleotides: TGTGCCAGCAGCCAAGGGCCCCTAACTAGCGCCCAAGAGACCCAGTACTTC. Translation: CASSQGPLTSAQETQYF.

The V call is TRBV7-9, the J call TRBJ2-1; 9 positions match TRBD2. Germline V gene data show CDR1 as SEHNR and CDR2 as FQNEAQ (reference sequence). The junction had 7 bases not matched to a gene; V was cut back by 2 bases and J by 8 bases. The CDR3 has 15 residues. The CDR3 coding sequence is TGTGCCAGCAGCTTATGGGCGGGAGGGCCGGATGAGCAGTTCTTC. This codes for CASSLWAGGPDEQFF.

This clonotype has more than one count but fewer than ten. The V call is TRBV4-2, the J call TRBJ2-7; D gene ambiguous. The ends were cut back, 0 bases at V and 2 bases at J, with 8 bases in the middle. Germline V gene data show CDR1 as LGHNA and CDR2 as YNFKEQ. The CDR3 runs 14 residues. CDR3 in amino acids: CASSQDASAYEQYF. The CDR3 region has the DNA TGTGCCAGCAGCCAAGATGCCAGCGCCTACGAGCAGTACTTC.

This clonotype was found a few times. The gene calls are TRBV5-1 and TRBJ2-1, with 16 bases fitting TRBD2. Germline V gene sequence: CDR1 SGHRS, CDR2 YFSETQ. CDR3 length: 16 amino acids. The V and J ends lost 4 bases and 10 bases, in that order; junction bases with no gene match: 8. The CDR3 region has the DNA TGCGCCAGCAGCCCGGGGACTAGCGGGGGGGAAAGGGAGCAGTTCTTC. It encodes CASSPGTSGGEREQFF.